This T cell receptor (beta chain) was identified during a study of shared clonotypes between healthy human individuals. Repertoires were generated with immunoSEQ multiplex PCR, while TCRdb's copy carries only in-frame clones and drops some. The table shows about 560,000 clones, with around three quarters occurring only once. The TCR was taken from a woman in her forties in good health. Some clones in this sample may be carry-over from other donors' samples. Source material: PBMCs.

The chain's CDR3 is CASSGDADTQYF. The CDR3 nucleotides are TGTGCCAGCAGTGGGGACGCAGATACGCAGTATTTT. This chain connects TRBV25-1 to TRBJ2-3; D may match TRBD1 or TRBD2 (5 bases each). V lost 4 bases and J lost 4, with 6 bases in between. Germline V gives CDR1 MGHDK, CDR2 SYGVNS. CDR3 length equals 12 residues.